The source of this TCR beta chain is a study of T cells in localized non-small cell lung cancer. Study-level findings and limits: Uninvolved adjacent lung, not tumor, had the highest T cell clonality. Adjacent lung tissue had a median around 50 of the top 100 clones found in the tumor. Only one tumor region was sequenced, so heterogeneity remains possible. Longer overall survival was associated with a higher density of T cells in the blood.

Details on this clone: The antigen is unknown.

The CDR3 totals 17 residues. The V segment lost 4 bases and the J segment 2 bases; nucleotides outside the gene matches: 7. Germline V lookup: CDR1 SGHVS, CDR2 FNYEAQ. Repertoires were generated with immunoSEQ multiplex PCR, while TCRdb's copy carries only in-frame clones and drops some. The profile covers 45,000 or so clones, with 85% to 90% appearing a single time and 2.5% taken by the ten largest. V and J are TRBV7-6 and TRBJ2-1; 11 bases are shared with TRBD1. The sample was PBMCs, taken before any cancer treatment. This TCR was sampled from a man between 40 and 70 years old with stage II lung adenocarcinoma. The CDR3 loop reads CASSSNPGQGAYNEQFF. The CDR3 bases are TGTGCCAGCAGCTCAAATCCGGGACAGGGGGCCTACAATGAGCAGTTCTTC. The full variable domain, completed using reference TRBV7-6 and TRBJ2-1, is GAGVSQSPRYKVTKRGQDVALRCDPISGHVSLYWYRQALGQGPEFLTYFNYEAQQDKSGLPNDRFSAERPEGSISTLTIQRTEQRDSAMYRCASSSNPGQGAYNEQFFGPGTRLTVL.